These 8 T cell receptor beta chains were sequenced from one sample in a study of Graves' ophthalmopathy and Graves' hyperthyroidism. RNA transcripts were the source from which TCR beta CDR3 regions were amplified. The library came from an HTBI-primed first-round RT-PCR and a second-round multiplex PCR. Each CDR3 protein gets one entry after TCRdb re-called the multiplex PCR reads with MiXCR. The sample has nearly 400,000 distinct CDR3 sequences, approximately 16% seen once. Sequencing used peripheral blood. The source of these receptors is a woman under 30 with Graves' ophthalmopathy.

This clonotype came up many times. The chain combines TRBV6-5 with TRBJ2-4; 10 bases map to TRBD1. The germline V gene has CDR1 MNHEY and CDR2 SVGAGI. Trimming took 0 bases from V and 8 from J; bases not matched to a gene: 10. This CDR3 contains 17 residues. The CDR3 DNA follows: TGTGCCAGCAGTTACTCCGACTCGACAGGGGGCATGTACATTCAGTACTTC. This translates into CASSYSDSTGGMYIQYF.

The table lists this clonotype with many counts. CDR3 nucleotides: TGTGCCAGCAGTTACACACAGGGGGCTCGGGATGAGCAGTACTTC. Protein: CASSYTQGARDEQYF. The chain couples TRBV6-5 to TRBJ2-7; 9 bases align to TRBD1. The CDR3 extends over 15 amino acids. CDR1 and CDR2 from the germline V gene are MNHEY and SVGAGI. The junction had 9 bases not matched to a gene; V was cut back by 2 bases and J by 7 bases.

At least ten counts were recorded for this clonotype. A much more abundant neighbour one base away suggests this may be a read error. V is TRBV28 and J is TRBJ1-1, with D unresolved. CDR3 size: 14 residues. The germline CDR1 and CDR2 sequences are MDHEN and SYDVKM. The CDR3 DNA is TGTGCCAGCAGTTTGATCCGGCTGAACACTGAAGCTCTCTTT. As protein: CASSLIRLNTEALF.

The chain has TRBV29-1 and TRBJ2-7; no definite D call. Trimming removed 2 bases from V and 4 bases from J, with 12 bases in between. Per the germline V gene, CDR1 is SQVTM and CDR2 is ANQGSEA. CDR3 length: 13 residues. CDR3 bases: TGCAGCGTTGAATTGGCAGGAACGTACGAGCAGTACTTC. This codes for CSVELAGTYEQYF.

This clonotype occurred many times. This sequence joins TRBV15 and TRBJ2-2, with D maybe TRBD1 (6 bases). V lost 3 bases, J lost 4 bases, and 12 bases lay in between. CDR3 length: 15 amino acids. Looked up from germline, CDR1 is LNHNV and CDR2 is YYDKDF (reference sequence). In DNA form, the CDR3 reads TGTGCCACCAGCAGCATCCAGGGGAGCACCGGGGAGCTGTTTTTT. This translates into CATSSIQGSTGELFF.

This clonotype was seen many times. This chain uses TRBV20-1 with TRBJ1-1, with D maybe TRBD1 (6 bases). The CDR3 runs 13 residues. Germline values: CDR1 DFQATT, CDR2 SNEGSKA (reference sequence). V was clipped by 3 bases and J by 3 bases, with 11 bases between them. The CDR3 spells CSASQGPDTEAFF. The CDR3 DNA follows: TGCAGTGCTAGTCAGGGGCCGGACACTGAAGCTTTCTTT.

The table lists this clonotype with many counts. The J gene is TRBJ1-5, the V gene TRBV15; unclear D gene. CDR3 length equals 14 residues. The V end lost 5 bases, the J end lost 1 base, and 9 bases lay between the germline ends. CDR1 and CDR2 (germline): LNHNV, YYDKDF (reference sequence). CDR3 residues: CATSRVGSNQPQHF. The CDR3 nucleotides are TGTGCCACCAGCCGTGTGGGGAGCAATCAGCCCCAGCATTTT.

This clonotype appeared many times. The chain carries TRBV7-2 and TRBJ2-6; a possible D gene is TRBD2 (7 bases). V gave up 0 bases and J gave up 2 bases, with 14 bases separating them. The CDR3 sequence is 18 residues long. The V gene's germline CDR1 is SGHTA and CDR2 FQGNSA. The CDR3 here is CASSLAGGPLPGANVLTF. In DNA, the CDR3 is TGTGCCAGCAGCTTAGCGGGGGGGCCGCTGCCTGGGGCCAACGTCCTGACTTTC. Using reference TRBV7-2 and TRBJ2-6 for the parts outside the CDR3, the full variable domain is GAGVSQSPSNKVTEKGKDVELRCDPISGHTALYWYRQSLGQGLEFLIYFQGNSAPDKSGLPSDRFSAERTGGSVSTLTIQRTQQEDSAVYLCASSLAGGPLPGANVLTFGAGSRLTVL.